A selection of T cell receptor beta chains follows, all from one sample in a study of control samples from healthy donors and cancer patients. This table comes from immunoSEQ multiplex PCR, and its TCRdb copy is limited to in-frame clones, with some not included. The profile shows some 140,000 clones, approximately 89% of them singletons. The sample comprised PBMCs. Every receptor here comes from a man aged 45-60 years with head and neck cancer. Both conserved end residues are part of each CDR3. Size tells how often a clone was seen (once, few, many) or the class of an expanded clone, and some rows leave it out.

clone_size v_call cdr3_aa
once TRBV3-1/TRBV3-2 CASSPRTSLNSYEQYF
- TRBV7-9 CASSQRGIEAFF
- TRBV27 CASSFGTVGITGELFF
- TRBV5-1 CASSSSASGRGDEQYF
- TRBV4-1 CASSQGGLNQPQHF
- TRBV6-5 CASRTQGGDTEAFF
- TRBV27 CASSQTTYNEQFF
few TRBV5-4 CASSLDNSPLHF
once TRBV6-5 CATPSGTGTDTQYF
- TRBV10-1 CASSEQGGAQYF
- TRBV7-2 CASSQFRLEELFF
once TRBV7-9 CASSFSSSGNTEAFF
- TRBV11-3 CASSPGDLTGSNEQFF
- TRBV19 CASSTIGGTDYEQYF
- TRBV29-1 CSVRPGGFGGYTF
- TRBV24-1 CATRQGLNQPQHF
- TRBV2 CASSRTGGRTEAFF
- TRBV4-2 CASSPRTGTITRYSGANVLTF
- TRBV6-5 CASSYKQGGYGYTF
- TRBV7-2 CASTPWAGGSSKNIQYF
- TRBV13 CASSPGQGAHEQYF
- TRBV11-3 CASSDRGVAADTQYF
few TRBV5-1 CASSLGQGNSPLHF
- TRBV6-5 CASSRGQSYEQYF
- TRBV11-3 CASSFYGQLYEQYF
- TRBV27 CASSFRDRWNEQFF
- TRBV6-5 CAIKQDLEGGYTF
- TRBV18 CASSPPQTAYGYTF
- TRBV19 CASSIDPNQAGVTETQYF
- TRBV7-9 CAKAAIGGATGELFF
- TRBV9 CASSNNLAGANTGELFF
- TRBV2 CASTWGGEADTQYF
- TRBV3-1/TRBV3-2 CASSQDAGSPSYF
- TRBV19 CASSAELHYNSPLHF
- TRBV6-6 CASSLNSGNTIYF
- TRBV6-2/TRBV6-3 CASSILGTEAFF
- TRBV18 CASSRSQGVANTEAFF
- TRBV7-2 CASSLRGGRQYLNTGELFF
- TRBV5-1 CARDRGQSGYTF
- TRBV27 CASRYTAATNEKLFF
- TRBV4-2 CASSQGTGGREQFF
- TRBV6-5 CASRTSGGLYNEQFF
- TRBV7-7 CASSLIWTSGNMGYEQYF
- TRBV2 CASSEGGNTIYF
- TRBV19 CASSSGLRTEQYF
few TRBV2 CASSGGDDDEKLFF
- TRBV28 CASSFSTNYGYTF
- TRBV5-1 CASSLEGLATYNEQFF
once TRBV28 CASTPALSSYEQYF